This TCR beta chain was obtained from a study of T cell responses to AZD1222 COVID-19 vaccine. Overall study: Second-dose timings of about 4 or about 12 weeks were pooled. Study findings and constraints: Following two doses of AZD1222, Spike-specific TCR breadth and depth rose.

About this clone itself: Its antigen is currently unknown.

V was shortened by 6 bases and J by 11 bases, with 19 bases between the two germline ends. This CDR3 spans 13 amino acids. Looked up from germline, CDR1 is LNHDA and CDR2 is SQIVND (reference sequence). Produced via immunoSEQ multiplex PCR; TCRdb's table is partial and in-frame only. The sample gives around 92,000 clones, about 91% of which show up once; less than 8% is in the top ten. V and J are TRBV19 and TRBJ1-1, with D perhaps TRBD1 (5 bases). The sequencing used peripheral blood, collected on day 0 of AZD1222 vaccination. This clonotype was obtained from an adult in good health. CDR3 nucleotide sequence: TGTGCCAGTAGGGTAATGGGACTGAATCTCGCTTTCTTT. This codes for CASRVMGLNLAFF.